Shown below are 20 T cell receptor beta chains from a single sample sequenced in a study of cytomegalovirus exposure and HLA in healthy donors. PCR used 60 Vbeta primers and 13 Jbeta primers. Libraries were prepared by immunoSEQ multiplex PCR; TCRdb keeps only in-frame clonotypes and omits some of them. The sample shows 200,000 or so clones, roughly 80% of them seen only once. Material: PBMCs. The receptors shown here come from a woman aged 30 to 39 in good health and CMV-seropositive.

This clone has only a few counts. The CDR3 reads CASSGTVPSGNTIYF. The CDR3 coding sequence is TGTGCCAGCAGCGGGACAGTCCCCTCTGGAAACACCATATATTTT. The chain couples TRBV9 to TRBJ1-3, with a weak D call TRBD1 (6 bases). The CDR3 is 15 amino acids. Germline loops: CDR1 SGDLS, CDR2 YYNGEE. The V gene lost 3 bases and the J gene lost 0 bases, with 10 bases spanning the gap. Variable domain in full (rest from reference TRBV9 and TRBJ1-3): DSGVTQTPKHLITATGQRVTLRCSPRSGDLSVYWYQQSLDQGLQFLIQYYNGEERAKGNILERFSAQQFPDLHSELNLSSLELGDSALYFCASSGTVPSGNTIYFGEGSWLTVV.

The genes are TRBV7-8 and TRBJ2-7, with D tentatively TRBD2 (6 bases). Trimming took off 3 bases at V and 6 bases at J, with 15 bases between the two ends. CDR1 is SGHVS, CDR2 FQNEAQ, per germline. This CDR3 is built from 14 residues. The CDR3 spells CASSFGGMGSEQYF. CDR3 sequence (DNA): TGTGCCAGCAGCTTTGGCGGGATGGGGAGCGAGCAGTACTTC.

The chain uses TRBV5-6 and TRBJ2-7, with D possibly being TRBD1 (6 bases). V was cut by 2 bases and J by 6 bases, with 9 bases left in between. Germline lookup yields CDR1 SGHDT and CDR2 YYEEEE. The length of the CDR3 is 12 residues. CDR3 DNA sequence: TGTGCCAGCAGCTTAGGACAGATCGAGCAGTACTTC. Its translation is CASSLGQIEQYF.

The rearrangement links TRBV5-6 to TRBJ2-5; 8 bases are shared with TRBD2. CDR3 length: 15 amino acids. The junction had 5 bases not matched to a gene; V was cut back by 2 bases and J by 2 bases. Germline-derived CDR1 and CDR2 are SGHDT and YYEEEE. CDR3 nucleotide sequence: TGTGCCAGCAGCTTTAGCGGGGCTACTCAAGAGACCCAGTACTTC. Translation gives CASSFSGATQETQYF.

This clone was recorded a few times. The rearrangement joins TRBV2 to TRBJ2-7; D is uncertain. The V end lost 7 bases, the J end lost 3 bases, and 10 bases lay between the germline ends. Germline CDR1 and CDR2: SNHLY and FYNNEI. The CDR3 covers 12 residues. The CDR3: CASTVMYYEQYF. In DNA, the CDR3 is TGTGCCAGCACGGTCATGTACTACGAGCAGTACTTC. The variable domain in full, with the rest retrieved from reference TRBV2 and TRBJ2-7, is EPEVTQTPSHQVTQMGQEVILRCVPISNHLYFYWYRQILGQKVEFLVSFYNNEISEKSEIFDDQFSVERPDGSNFTLKIRSTKLEDSAMYFCASTVMYYEQYFGPGTRLTVT.

This clone came up a few times. The chain joins TRBV12-1 to TRBJ1-3; the listed D gene, TRBD1, was not tested against the DNA. TRBV12-1 is recorded as a pseudogene. CDR3 size: 15 residues. CDR3 nucleotides: TGTGCCAGCAGCAAACGGACAGGGAAAGGGAACACCATATATTTT. Its protein product is CASSKRTGKGNTIYF.

This chain connects TRBV7-8 to TRBJ2-7, with D possibly TRBD2 on 6 matching bases. The length of the CDR3 is 14 residues. Between the trimmed V and J ends, which lost 5 bases and 4 bases, there was a span of 15 bases. Germline V lookup: CDR1 SGHVS, CDR2 FQNEAQ. In DNA form, the CDR3 reads TGTGCCAGCAGCCTTGTGGCGGGGCCTTACGAGCAGTACTTC. This encodes CASSLVAGPYEQYF.

The chain joins TRBV5-1 to TRBJ1-2; weak D call: TRBD1 (6 bases). This CDR3 contains 16 residues. The germline gives CDR1 SGHRS, CDR2 YFSETQ. V was trimmed by 0 bases and J by 3 bases, leaving 15 bases between them. CDR3 DNA sequence: TGCGCCAGCAGCTTGGTCCAGGGGAGAAGGGACTATGGCTACACCTTC. Its protein product is CASSLVQGRRDYGYTF.

V and J are TRBV4-2 and TRBJ2-3; D is unclear. The CDR3 consists of 15 residues. Germline V CDR1 and CDR2: LGHNA, YNFKEQ. Trimming stripped 4 bases from V and 7 bases from J, with 18 bases between. DNA for the CDR3: TGTGCCAGCAGCCCGACTCGGCAAATGATTAATACGCAGTATTTT. Amino acids: CASSPTRQMINTQYF.

The sample holds a few counts of this clone. The chain recombines TRBV6-6 with TRBJ2-1, with TRBD2 identical over 8 bases. Germline-derived CDR1 and CDR2 are MNHNY and SVGAGI (reference sequence). V lost 0 bases and J lost 16; bases outside the gene matches: 11. CDR3 size: 14 residues. The CDR3 protein is CASSYSSLGGRYFF. The CDR3 bases are TGTGCCAGCAGTTACTCGAGTCTTGGCGGGAGGTACTTCTTC.

This chain uses TRBV5-1 with TRBJ2-7; possible D gene TRBD1, 6 bases. Germline CDR1 and CDR2: SGHRS and YFSETQ. The CDR3 is made up of 16 amino acids. V shed 2 bases and J shed 2 bases, with 17 bases lying between them. This CDR3 is CASSFTTGIGTYEQYF. In DNA, the CDR3 is TGCGCCAGCAGCTTCACTACAGGGATCGGGACCTACGAGCAGTACTTC. The entire variable domain, with the rest obtained from reference TRBV5-1 and TRBJ2-7, is as follows: KAGVTQTPRYLIKTRGQQVTLSCSPISGHRSVSWYQQTPGQGLQFLFEYFSETQRNKGNFPGRFSGRQFSNSRSEMNVSTLELGDSALYLCASSFTTGIGTYEQYFGPGTRLTVT.

The gene calls are TRBV7-6 and TRBJ1-1; D might be TRBD1 (6 bases). This CDR3 has 14 residues. Germline CDR1 SGHVS, CDR2 FNYEAQ. V was cut by 7 bases and J by 1 base, with 13 bases left in between. Here the CDR3 reads CASTKTGENTEAFF. CDR3 DNA: TGTGCCAGCACCAAGACAGGCGAGAACACTGAAGCTTTCTTT.

This clone turned up a few times. The chain joins TRBV13 to TRBJ2-7, with 7 bases identical to TRBD1. The CDR3 is 16 amino acids. V lost 2 bases to trimming and J lost 2 bases; unmatched junction nucleotides: 9. Per germline, CDR1 PRHDT and CDR2 FYEKMQ (reference sequence). The CDR3 DNA reads TGTGCCAGCAGCTTACGCCGGGACAGTCCTCCCTACGAGCAGTACTTC. Translation gives CASSLRRDSPPYEQYF.

This clone was picked up one time. This sequence joins TRBV5-4 and TRBJ2-1; D might be TRBD2 (6 bases). From germline, CDR1 is SGHNT and CDR2 YYREEE (reference sequence). V lost 0 bases and J lost 6, with 13 bases in between. CDR3 length equals 15 residues. In nucleotides, the CDR3 is TGTGCCAGCAGCTTGGTTGGAGGGTGGGGCAATGAGCAGTTCTTC. It is translated as CASSLVGGWGNEQFF.

V gene TRBV4-3 combines with J gene TRBJ1-3, with 8 bases lining up with TRBD1. Unmatched junction bases numbered 4, after V lost 0 bases and J lost 0 bases. Germline V lookup: CDR1 LGHNA, CDR2 YSLEER. The CDR3 has 17 amino acids. CDR3 DNA: TGCGCCAGCAGCCAAGATTCAGGGGGCCTCTCTGGAAACACCATATATTTT. Its protein product is CASSQDSGGLSGNTIYF.

The chain has TRBV7-2 and TRBJ1-2; 9 bases are shared with TRBD1. Trimming at V came to 1 base and at J to 6 bases, leaving 6 bases not matched to a gene. Per germline, CDR1 SGHTA and CDR2 FQGNSA. CDR3 size: 15 residues. The CDR3 DNA reads TGTGCCAGCAGCTTAGTGGGGGACAGGGTACATGGCTACACCTTC. Its protein product is CASSLVGDRVHGYTF.

The chain joins TRBV13 to TRBJ1-2, with a tentative D call TRBD1 (5 bases). Germline-derived CDR1 and CDR2 are PRHDT and FYEKMQ (reference sequence). V was pared by 3 bases and J by 2 bases, with 7 bases between. This CDR3 spans 13 amino acids. The CDR3 sequence is CASSFQGNYGYTF. CDR3 in DNA: TGTGCCAGCAGCTTCCAGGGAAACTATGGCTACACCTTC.

The chain has TRBV5-4 and TRBJ1-4; a possible D gene is TRBD1 (6 bases). Germline lookup yields CDR1 SGHNT and CDR2 YYREEE (reference sequence). Trimming pared 4 bases from V and 4 bases from J, leaving 11 bases between. The CDR3 is 14 amino acids. The CDR3 here is CASSHGTLNEKLFF. The CDR3 nucleotides are TGTGCCAGCAGCCATGGGACACTTAATGAAAAACTGTTTTTT.

This clone was counted only a few times. DNA of the CDR3: TGCGCCAGCAGGCTGACAGGGCCCGGAGAGACCCAGTACTTC. Amino acid sequence: CASRLTGPGETQYF. This chain connects TRBV5-1 to TRBJ2-5, with TRBD1 matching over 7 bases. CDR1 is SGHRS, CDR2 YFSETQ, per germline. The CDR3 covers 14 residues. Germline trimming cut 5 bases from V and 4 bases from J; bases unmatched to any gene: 8.

The genes are TRBV5-1 and TRBJ1-1; possible D gene TRBD1, 5 bases. The CDR3 sequence is 13 residues long. Trimming pared 3 bases from V and 3 bases from J, leaving 9 bases between. CDR1 is SGHRS, CDR2 YFSETQ, per germline. The CDR3 DNA follows: TGCGCCAGCAGCTACTCCAGGGACACTGAAGCTTTCTTT. Protein: CASSYSRDTEAFF.